This entry features one TCR beta chain sequence. The CDR3 sequence is 14 residues long. Germline-derived CDR1 and CDR2 are KGHDR and SFDVKD. Trimming took 4 bases from V and 5 from J, leaving 13 bases between them. Preparation of the TCRbeta library was carried out with unique molecular identifiers. TCRdb re-derived calls from the PCR reads in MiXCR, one entry per CDR3 protein. The sample carries approximately 640,000 distinct CDR3 sequences, roughly 15% recorded once. The data originate from a study of T-cell reconstitution after alpha-beta-depleted transplantation in children. The V call is TRBV24-1, the J call TRBJ2-5; a possible D gene is TRBD1 (5 bases). The sequenced sample was PBMCs from the stem cell graft donor, obtained from the stem cell graft. The source of this sequence is a human donor who donated a stem cell graft to a child with acute myeloid leukemia. CDR3 sequence reads: CATSEPAKGETQYF. CDR3 bases: TGTGCCACCAGTGAACCGGCCAAGGGGGAGACCCAGTACTTC.